A single T cell receptor (beta chain) is shown here with its context. This record belongs to a study of blood T cell repertoires in COVID-19. Enrolled through a virtual design, the participants were between roughly 18 and 95 years of age and came from around 25 US areas. Participants reported their clinical history, and cohort assignment relied on those reports. CDR3 size: 14 residues. CDR1 SGHAT and CDR2 FQNNGV come from the germline V gene. With V trimmed by 7 bases and J by 0 bases, 6 bases remained unmatched. Generated by immunoSEQ multiplex PCR, the TCRdb table keeps only in-frame clones and is missing some. The repertoire holds around 170,000 clones, less than 85% seen once, with around 12% in the top ten.

Sequenced material: PBMCs or T cells enriched from blood (not recorded which). The TCR sequence derives from a man aged 45-60 years who had recovered from COVID-19. The chain combines TRBV11-2 with TRBJ2-7; 7 nucleotides line up with TRBD1. CDR3 region: CASTNRGNSYEQYF. In nucleotides, the CDR3 is TGTGCCAGCACCAACAGGGGAAACTCCTACGAGCAGTACTTC.